The 20 T cell receptor beta chains presented below share a single source sample, sequenced in a study of vaccination and CD4 T cells after COVID-19. At the Johns Hopkins FTIC core, DNA taken from cultured CD4+ T cells was sequenced by way of the Oncomine TCR Beta short-read assay. MiXCR was run by TCRdb on the PCR reads, yielding one entry per CDR3 protein. Of 20,000 to 25,000 distinct CDR3 sequences detected, 45% to 60% appear once; the ten largest clones hold less than 7%. Their recognized antigens are unknown. Treatment reported: 10-day PBMC culture with coronavirus spike peptide pools or control peptides (ViraFEST assay). The sequencing input was CD4+ T cells from blood, cultured in vitro. All receptors derive from a human donor who had recovered from COVID-19.

The CDR3 spells CASSLEIGGSSYEQYF. CDR3 sequence (DNA): TGTGCCAGCAGCTTAGAAATAGGCGGGTCCTCCTACGAGCAGTACTTC. This chain connects TRBV7-9 to TRBJ2-7; D possibly corresponds to TRBD2 (5 bases). V lost 1 base and J lost 0, with 13 bases in between. CDR3 size: 16 residues. CDR1 and CDR2 from the germline V gene are SEHNR and FQNEAQ (reference sequence).

The chain employs TRBV4-1 and TRBJ2-1; no firm D call. The CDR3 consists of 15 residues. The germline gives CDR1 MGHRA, CDR2 YSYEKL. Trimming removed 1 base from V and 3 bases from J, with 10 bases in between. As DNA, the CDR3 is TGCGCCAGCAGCCAAGTCCCAAGAATCTACAATGAGCAGTTCTTC. Protein sequence: CASSQVPRIYNEQFF.

This chain uses TRBV12-3 or TRBV12-4 with TRBJ1-1; D call uncertain. The CDR3 runs 14 residues. Between the trimmed V and J ends, which lost 7 bases and 0 bases, there was a span of 12 bases. CDR3 nucleotides: TGTGCCAGCACTCCTTCCGCGTTGAACACTGAAGCTTTCTTT. Its protein is CASTPSALNTEAFF.

This clonotype was seen more than once but under ten times. The CDR3 DNA reads TGCAGTGCTAGAGAACTAAGGGCAGCGGAAGAGACCCAGTACTTC. Translated, it gives CSARELRAAEETQYF. V and J are TRBV20-1 and TRBJ2-5; maybe TRBD2 (5 bases). V was shortened by 0 bases and J by 3 bases, with 14 bases between the two germline ends. CDR1 is DFQATT, CDR2 SNEGSKA, per germline (reference sequence). CDR3 length equals 15 residues.

CDR3 DNA sequence: TGTGCCAGCAGTCCTGGAGGACAGGGGGCGATCTATGGCTACACCTTC. It encodes CASSPGGQGAIYGYTF. V usage is TRBV28 and J usage is TRBJ1-2; 11 positions agree with TRBD1. The CDR3 loop spans 16 amino acids. CDR1 and CDR2 from the germline V gene are MDHEN and SYDVKM. V trimming: 5 bases; J trimming: 4 bases; junction bases outside the gene matches: 9.

The chain carries TRBV6-1 and TRBJ1-5, with 8 bases fitting TRBD1. V dropped 10 bases and J dropped 2; count of bases not matched to a gene: 4. The CDR3 sequence is 13 residues long. Germline CDR1 MNHNS, CDR2 SASEGT. CDR3 amino acids: CAIQGAGNQPQHF. Written as DNA, the CDR3 is TGTGCCATTCAGGGGGCGGGCAATCAGCCCCAGCATTTT.

The chain combines TRBV28 with TRBJ2-6; D is unclear. The V end was cut by 6 bases, the J end by 2 bases, with 14 bases between. This CDR3 contains 16 residues. The V gene's germline CDR1 is MDHEN and CDR2 SYDVKM. This CDR3 reads CASRPWTVTGANVLTF. In nucleotides, the CDR3 is TGTGCCAGCAGGCCCTGGACGGTTACTGGGGCCAACGTCCTGACTTTC.

This clonotype was counted between two and nine times. This chain connects TRBV11-2 to TRBJ1-2, with TRBD1 identical over 12 bases. Germline CDR1 reads SGHAT; CDR2 reads FQNNGV. With V trimmed by 1 base and J by 4 bases, 4 bases remained unmatched. This CDR3 has 16 amino acids. Here the CDR3 DNA reads TGTGCCAGCAGCTTAGTGGGGACAGGGGGCAGCTATGGCTACACCTTC. Its translation: CASSLVGTGGSYGYTF.

The V call is TRBV27, the J call TRBJ2-5, with D possibly TRBD2 on 6 matching bases. Per the germline V gene, CDR1 is MNHEY and CDR2 is SMNVEV (reference sequence). V shed 8 bases and J shed 5 bases, with 18 bases lying between them. This CDR3 is 14 amino acids long. The CDR3 DNA reads TGTGCCAGCCGAGGACTCCCCCGGGGGGAGACCCAGTACTTC. It codes for CASRGLPRGETQYF.

The gene calls are TRBV20-1 and TRBJ1-3; D remains ambiguous. The V end lost 0 bases, the J end lost 3 bases, and 9 bases lay between the germline ends. Germline values: CDR1 DFQATT, CDR2 SNEGSKA (reference sequence). The CDR3 is made up of 14 amino acids. CDR3 amino acids: CSARERGFGNTIYF. CDR3 in DNA: TGCAGTGCTAGAGAACGAGGCTTTGGAAACACCATATATTTT.

Only a few counts were recorded for this clonotype. The chain uses TRBV20-1 and TRBJ1-6; tentatively, D is TRBD1 (5 bases). The CDR3 consists of 14 residues. V lost 2 bases and J 8 bases, leaving 13 bases between the germline ends. Per germline, CDR1 DFQATT and CDR2 SNEGSKA (reference sequence). The CDR3 sequence: CSARRGIGDSPLHF. CDR3 DNA sequence: TGCAGTGCTAGACGGGGGATTGGGGATTCACCCCTCCACTTT.

The V gene is TRBV27, the J gene TRBJ1-1; 11 bases agree with TRBD1. The CDR3 has 16 amino acids. CDR1 is MNHEY, CDR2 SMNVEV, per germline (reference sequence). V was pared by 3 bases and J by 6 bases, with 9 bases of the junction left unmatched. This CDR3 is CASSLGQGGGGPEAFF. CDR3 in DNA: TGTGCCAGCAGTTTGGGACAGGGGGGTGGAGGTCCTGAAGCTTTCTTT.

V is TRBV24-1 and J is TRBJ1-2, with D perhaps TRBD1 (5 bases). CDR1 and CDR2 (germline): KGHDR, SFDVKD. The CDR3 runs 13 residues. The V end was cut by 6 bases, the J end by 0 bases, with 7 bases between. The CDR3 sequence: CATSSQANYGYTF. As DNA, the CDR3 is TGTGCCACCAGTTCACAGGCTAACTATGGCTACACCTTC.

This clonotype turned up a few times. The CDR3: CASSLGQGDPGNTIYF. For the CDR3, the DNA is TGTGCCAGCAGTCTCGGACAGGGGGATCCTGGAAACACCATATATTTT. The V gene is TRBV6-1, the J gene TRBJ1-3, with TRBD1 matching over 10 bases. Germline-derived CDR1 and CDR2 are MNHNS and SASEGT. Trimming removed 5 bases from V and 2 bases from J; junction bases left unmatched: 6. The CDR3 runs to 16 residues.

The sample holds a few counts of this clonotype. The chain uses TRBV7-9 and TRBJ1-5; tentative D call: TRBD1 (5 bases). V lost 3 bases and J 6 bases, leaving 15 bases between the germline ends. Germline CDR1 reads SEHNR; CDR2 reads FQNEAQ (reference sequence). The CDR3 contains 15 residues. CDR3 coding DNA: TGTGCCAGCAGCTTGGATTCTAGGGGACGTCAGCCCCAGCATTTT. It encodes CASSLDSRGRQPQHF. The complete variable domain, with remaining parts taken from reference TRBV7-9 and TRBJ1-5, reads DTGVSQNPRHKITKRGQNVTFRCDPISEHNRLYWYRQTLGQGPEFLTYFQNEAQLEKSRLLSDRFSAERPKGSFSTLEIQRTEQGDSAMYLCASSLDSRGRQPQHFGDGTRLSIL.

This clonotype has only a few counts. The V and J genes are TRBV19 and TRBJ2-2; D unresolved. Germline V gene data show CDR1 as LNHDA and CDR2 as SQIVND (reference sequence). V was pared by 0 bases and J by 6 bases, with 17 bases between. The CDR3 contains 17 residues. CDR3 DNA: TGTGCCAGTAGTATAGATGTAAGACCCCCGGGCGCCGGGGAGCTGTTTTTT. Residues: CASSIDVRPPGAGELFF.

The chain combines TRBV20-1 with TRBJ1-5; 7 bases line up with TRBD1. The CDR3 runs 13 residues. The trim removed 3 bases at V and 2 bases at J, leaving 1 base unmatched. Germline V gene sequence: CDR1 DFQATT, CDR2 SNEGSKA (reference sequence). The CDR3 sequence: CSASDRGNQPQHF. CDR3 in DNA: TGCAGTGCTAGCGACAGGGGCAATCAGCCCCAGCATTTT.

The chain joins TRBV27 to TRBJ2-4; 8 nucleotides agree with TRBD2. The V gene end was trimmed by 2 bases and the J gene end by 6 bases; junction bases not matched to a gene: 9. The CDR3 contains 16 residues. Germline CDR1 and CDR2: MNHEY and SMNVEV (reference sequence). CDR3 nucleotides: TGTGCCAGCAGTTTAACGTGGGAAACTAGCGGAAACATTCAGTACTTC. Protein: CASSLTWETSGNIQYF.

The chain links TRBV30 to TRBJ2-5, with 8 bases that match TRBD2. The junction had 9 bases not matched to a gene; V was cut back by 4 bases and J by 2 bases. This CDR3 region has 15 residues. The germline V gene encodes CDR1 GTSNPN and CDR2 SVGIG (reference sequence). CDR3 residues: CAWNLAGTVQETQYF. The CDR3 DNA sequence: TGTGCCTGGAATTTAGCGGGGACCGTACAAGAGACCCAGTACTTC.

This clonotype occurred once. The chain has TRBV4-1 and TRBJ2-1, with D perhaps matching TRBD2 (5 bases). CDR1 and CDR2 from the germline V gene are MGHRA and YSYEKL. The CDR3 length is 17 residues. V lost 4 bases to trimming and J lost 5 bases, with 21 bases between them. As DNA, the CDR3 is TGCGCCAGCAGCCCCAGGAGAGGGCTAGCAGATCACAATGAGCAGTTCTTC. Amino acid sequence: CASSPRRGLADHNEQFF.